This TCR beta chain was profiled in a study of T-cell reconstitution after alpha-beta-depleted transplantation in children. The TCRbeta library incorporated unique molecular identifiers. One entry per CDR3 protein, called by TCRdb with MiXCR from the PCR reads. Of 530,000 or so distinct CDR3 sequences listed, 20% to 30% were seen once; the top ten hold about 35%. Germline CDR1 reads SGHDT; CDR2 reads YYEEEE. CDR3 length: 13 amino acids. J gave up 4 bases and V 7 bases, and 6 bases lay outside the gene matches. This clonotype occurred once. This clonotype was sampled from a boy younger than two with Wiskott-Aldrich syndrome, due to receive a stem cell transplant. The material sequenced was PBMCs, taken before TCRalphabeta/CD19-depleted stem cell transplant. The chain employs TRBV5-6 and TRBJ2-3; 7 bases agree with TRBD2. CDR3 sequence reads: CASWLSGADTQYF. CDR3 sequence (DNA): TGTGCCAGCTGGCTCAGCGGGGCAGATACGCAGTATTTT.